The 4 T cell receptor beta chains given below trace back to one sample, sequenced in a study of T cell repertoires in cytomegalovirus infection. In TCRdb, the reads were re-called with MiXCR into one record per CDR3 protein. Of approximately 110,000 distinct CDR3 sequences in the sample, over 9.5% were seen once. Their recognized antigens are unknown. The specimen sequenced was PBMCs, sequenced either directly or after in vitro stimulation (not recorded which). These receptors were taken from a human donor in good health (CMV status not recorded). Some clones in this sample may be carry-over from other donors' samples.

This chain joins TRBV10-2 and TRBJ1-2; D is undetermined. The CDR3 consists of 15 residues. V was trimmed by 2 bases and J by 7 bases, leaving 17 bases between them. Germline CDR1 is WSHSY and CDR2 is SAAADI. CDR3 coding DNA: TGCGCCAGCAGTGAGAATATCGGGGTAGGCGGTGGCTACACCTTC. The encoded protein is CASSENIGVGGGYTF.

This clonotype was seen many times. The gene calls are TRBV7-9 and TRBJ1-5; 9 nucleotides match TRBD1. The CDR3 is 15 residues long. With 4 bases clipped from V and 5 bases from J, the junction kept 6 bases outside the gene matches. Germline V gives CDR1 SEHNR, CDR2 FQNEAQ (reference sequence). The CDR3 region has the DNA TGTGCCAGCAGCTCAAACCGACAGGGGGATCAGCCCCAGCATTTT. It specifies CASSSNRQGDQPQHF.

This clonotype came up many times. The rearrangement uses TRBV20-1 and TRBJ1-2; D unresolved. Germline CDR1 is DFQATT and CDR2 is SNEGSKA (reference sequence). The CDR3 consists of 15 residues. V was cut by 4 bases and J by 2 bases, with 17 bases left in between. CDR3 sequence (DNA): TGCAGTGCTACCCCCTATCTCCAGACCAACTATGGCTACACCTTC. Translating it yields CSATPYLQTNYGYTF.

The DNA for the CDR3 is TGCGCCAGCAGCCAGGGGGCCGGGACACAGCAGTTCTTC. It is translated as CASSQGAGTQQFF. This chain uses TRBV4-3 with TRBJ2-1, with D possibly being TRBD1 (6 bases). V was pared by 3 bases and J by 11 bases, with 14 bases between. The length of the CDR3 is 13 residues. Per the germline V gene, CDR1 is LGHNA and CDR2 is YSLEER.